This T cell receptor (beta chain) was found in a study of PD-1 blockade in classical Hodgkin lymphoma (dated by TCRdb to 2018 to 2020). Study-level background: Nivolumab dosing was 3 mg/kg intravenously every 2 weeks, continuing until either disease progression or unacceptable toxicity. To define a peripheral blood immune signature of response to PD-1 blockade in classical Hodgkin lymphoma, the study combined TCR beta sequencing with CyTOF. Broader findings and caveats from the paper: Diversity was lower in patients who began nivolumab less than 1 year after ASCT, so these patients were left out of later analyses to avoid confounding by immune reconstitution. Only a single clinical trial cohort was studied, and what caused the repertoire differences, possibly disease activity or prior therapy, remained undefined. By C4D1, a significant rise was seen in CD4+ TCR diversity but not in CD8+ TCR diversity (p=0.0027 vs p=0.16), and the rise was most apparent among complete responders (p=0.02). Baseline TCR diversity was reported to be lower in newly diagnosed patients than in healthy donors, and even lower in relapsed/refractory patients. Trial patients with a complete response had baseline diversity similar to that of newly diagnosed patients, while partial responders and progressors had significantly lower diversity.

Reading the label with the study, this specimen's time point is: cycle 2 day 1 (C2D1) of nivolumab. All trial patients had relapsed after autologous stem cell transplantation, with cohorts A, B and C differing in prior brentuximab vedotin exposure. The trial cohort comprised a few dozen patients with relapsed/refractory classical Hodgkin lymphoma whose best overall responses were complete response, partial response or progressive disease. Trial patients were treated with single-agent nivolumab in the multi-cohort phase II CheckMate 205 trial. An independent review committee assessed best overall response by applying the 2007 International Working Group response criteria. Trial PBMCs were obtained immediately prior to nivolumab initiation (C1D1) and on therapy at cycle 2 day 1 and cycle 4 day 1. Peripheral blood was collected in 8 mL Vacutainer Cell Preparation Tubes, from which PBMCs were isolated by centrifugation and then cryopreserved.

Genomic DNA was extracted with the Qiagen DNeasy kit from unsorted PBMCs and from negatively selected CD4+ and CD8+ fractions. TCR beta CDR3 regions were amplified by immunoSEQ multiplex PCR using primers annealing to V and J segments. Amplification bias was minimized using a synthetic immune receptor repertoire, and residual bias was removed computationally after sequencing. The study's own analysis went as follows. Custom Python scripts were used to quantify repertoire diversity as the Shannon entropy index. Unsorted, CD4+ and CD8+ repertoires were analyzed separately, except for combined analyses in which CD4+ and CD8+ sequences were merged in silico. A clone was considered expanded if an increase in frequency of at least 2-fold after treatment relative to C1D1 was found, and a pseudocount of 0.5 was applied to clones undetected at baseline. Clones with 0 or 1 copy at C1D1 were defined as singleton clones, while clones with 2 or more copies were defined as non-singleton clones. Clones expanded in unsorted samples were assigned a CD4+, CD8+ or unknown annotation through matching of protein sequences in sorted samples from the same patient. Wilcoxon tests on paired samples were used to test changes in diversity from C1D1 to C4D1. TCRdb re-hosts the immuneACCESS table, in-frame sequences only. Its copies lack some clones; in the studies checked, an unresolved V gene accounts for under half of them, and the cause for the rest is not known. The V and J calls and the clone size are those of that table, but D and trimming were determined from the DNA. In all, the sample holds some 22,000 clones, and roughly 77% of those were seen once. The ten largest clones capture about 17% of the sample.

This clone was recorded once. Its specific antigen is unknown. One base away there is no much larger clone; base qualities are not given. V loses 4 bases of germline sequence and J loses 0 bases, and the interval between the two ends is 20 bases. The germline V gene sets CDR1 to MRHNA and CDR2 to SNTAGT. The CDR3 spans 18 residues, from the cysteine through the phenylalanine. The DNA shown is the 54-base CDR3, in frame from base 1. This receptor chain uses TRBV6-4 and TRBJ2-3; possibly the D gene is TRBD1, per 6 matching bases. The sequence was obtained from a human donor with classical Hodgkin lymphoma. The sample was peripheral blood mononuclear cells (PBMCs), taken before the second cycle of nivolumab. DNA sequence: TGTGCCAGCAGTGCCAGGGGTTTATCACTCACTAGCACAGATACGCAGTATTTT. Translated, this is CASSARGLSLTSTDTQYF.